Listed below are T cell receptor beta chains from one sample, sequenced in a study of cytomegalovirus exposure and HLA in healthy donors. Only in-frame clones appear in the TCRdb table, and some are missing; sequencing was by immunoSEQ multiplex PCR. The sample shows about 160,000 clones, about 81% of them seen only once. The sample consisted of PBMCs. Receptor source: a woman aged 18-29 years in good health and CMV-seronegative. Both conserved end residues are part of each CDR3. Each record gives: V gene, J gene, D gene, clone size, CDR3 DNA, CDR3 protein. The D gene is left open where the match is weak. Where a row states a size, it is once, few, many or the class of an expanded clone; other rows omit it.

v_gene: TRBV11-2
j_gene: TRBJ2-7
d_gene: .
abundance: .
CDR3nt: TGTGCCAGCAGCTTGTCCGACAGATCAAACGAGCAGTACTTC
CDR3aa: CASSLSDRSNEQYF

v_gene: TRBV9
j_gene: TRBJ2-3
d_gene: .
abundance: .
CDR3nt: TGTGCCAGCAGCCCAAACACAGATACGCAGTATTTT
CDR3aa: CASSPNTDTQYF

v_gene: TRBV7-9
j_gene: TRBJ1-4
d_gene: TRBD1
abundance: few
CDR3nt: TGTGCCAGCAGCTTATGGACAGGGGGCTATGAAAAACTGTTTTTT
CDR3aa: CASSLWTGGYEKLFF

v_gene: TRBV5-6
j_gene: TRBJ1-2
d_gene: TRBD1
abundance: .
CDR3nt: TGTGCCAGCAGCATTGGGACAGGGCGCAGAACCAACTATGGCTACACCTTC
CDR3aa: CASSIGTGRRTNYGYTF

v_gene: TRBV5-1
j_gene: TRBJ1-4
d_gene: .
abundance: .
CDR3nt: TGCGCCAGCAGGGGAGATGAAAAACTGTTTTTT
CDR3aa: CASRGDEKLFF

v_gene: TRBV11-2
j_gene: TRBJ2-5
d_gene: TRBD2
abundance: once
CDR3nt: TGTGCCAGCAGCCTACCGGGACTAGGACAAGAGACCCAGTACTTC
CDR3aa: CASSLPGLGQETQYF

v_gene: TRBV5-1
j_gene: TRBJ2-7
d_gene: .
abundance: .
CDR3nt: TGCGCCAGCAGGCAGGGGCTAGGAGGAGAGCAGTACTTC
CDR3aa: CASRQGLGGEQYF

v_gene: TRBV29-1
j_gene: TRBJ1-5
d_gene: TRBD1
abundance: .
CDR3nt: TGCAGCGTCGCGGGACAGGGGGATCAGCCCCAGCATTTT
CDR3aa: CSVAGQGDQPQHF

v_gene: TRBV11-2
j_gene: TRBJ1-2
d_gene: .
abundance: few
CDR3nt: TGTGCCAGCAGCTTAGTTGCGTGGAGACCCGATCCGGCTAACTATGGCTACACCTTC
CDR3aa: CASSLVAWRPDPANYGYTF

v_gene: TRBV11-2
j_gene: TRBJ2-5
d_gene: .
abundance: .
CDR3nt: TGTGCCAGCAGCTTAGAGGGCCCAGTAGGGGGTGGAGAGACCCAGTACTTC
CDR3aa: CASSLEGPVGGGETQYF

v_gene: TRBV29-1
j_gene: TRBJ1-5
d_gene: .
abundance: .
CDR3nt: TGCAGCGTTGGGTCGGGATATAGCAATCAGCCCCAGCATTTT
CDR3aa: CSVGSGYSNQPQHF

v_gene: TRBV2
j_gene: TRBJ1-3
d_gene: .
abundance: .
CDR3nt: TGTGCCAGCACTTGGAGTACTCCGGGAGTACGTGGAAACACCATATATTTT
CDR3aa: CASTWSTPGVRGNTIYF

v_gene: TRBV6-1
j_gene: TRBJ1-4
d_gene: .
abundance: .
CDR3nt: TGTGCCAGCAGTGACTGTCCAAGTCTCCTAGTCGACAATGAAAAACTGTTTTTT
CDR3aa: CASSDCPSLLVDNEKLFF

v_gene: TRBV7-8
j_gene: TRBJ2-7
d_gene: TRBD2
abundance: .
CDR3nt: TGTGCCAGCAGCTCCGACAGGGGCTGGACTAGCGGGAGGAAATACGAGCAGTACTTC
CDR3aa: CASSSDRGWTSGRKYEQYF

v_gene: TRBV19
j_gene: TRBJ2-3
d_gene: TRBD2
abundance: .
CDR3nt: TGTGCCAGTAGTATTAGCGGGAGGAAGATGTCAGATACGCAGTATTTT
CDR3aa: CASSISGRKMSDTQYF

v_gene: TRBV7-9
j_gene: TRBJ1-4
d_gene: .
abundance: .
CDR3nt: TGTGCCAGCAGCTCCGCAGGGTATGAAAAACTGTTTTTT
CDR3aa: CASSSAGYEKLFF

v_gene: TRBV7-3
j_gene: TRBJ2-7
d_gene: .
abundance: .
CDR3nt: TGTGCCAGCAGCAGACCCGGACAGTACGAGCAGTACTTC
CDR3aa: CASSRPGQYEQYF

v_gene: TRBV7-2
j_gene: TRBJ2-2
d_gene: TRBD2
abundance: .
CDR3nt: TGTGCCAGCAGCTCAGGCGCCCTAGCGGGGGGCTTCACCGGGGAGCTGTTTTTT
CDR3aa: CASSSGALAGGFTGELFF

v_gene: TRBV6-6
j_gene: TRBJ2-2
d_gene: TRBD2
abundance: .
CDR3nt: TGTGCCAGCAGTTACTCGCCTAGCGGGGGGGCCGGGGAGCTGTTTTTT
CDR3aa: CASSYSPSGGAGELFF

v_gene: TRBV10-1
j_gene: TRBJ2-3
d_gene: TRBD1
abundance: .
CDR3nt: TGCGCCAGCAGTGAGCCCCGGACAGGGGGCTTAGATACGCAGTATTTT
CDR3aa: CASSEPRTGGLDTQYF

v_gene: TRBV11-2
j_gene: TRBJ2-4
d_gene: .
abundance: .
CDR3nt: TGTGCCAGCAGCTCGTTATTGGACCGGGGTTTCGGCAAAAACATTCAGTACTTC
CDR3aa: CASSSLLDRGFGKNIQYF

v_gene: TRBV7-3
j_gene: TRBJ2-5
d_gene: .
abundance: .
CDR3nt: TGTGCCAGCAGCTTAGATGCCGCGGGGTTGGGGACCCAGTACTTC
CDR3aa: CASSLDAAGLGTQYF

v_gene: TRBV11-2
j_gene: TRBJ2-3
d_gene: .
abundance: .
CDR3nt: TGTGCCAGCAGCTTAGCTCCCTCAGATACGCAGTATTTT
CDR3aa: CASSLAPSDTQYF

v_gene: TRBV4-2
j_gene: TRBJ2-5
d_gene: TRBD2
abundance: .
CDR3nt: TGTGCCAGCAGCCAAGGGTACGGGAGGGCCGCGGAGACCCAGTACTTC
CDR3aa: CASSQGYGRAAETQYF

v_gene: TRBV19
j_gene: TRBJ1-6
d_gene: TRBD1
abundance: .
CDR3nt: TGTGCCAGTAGTATAGATCCCGGAGGGACAGGAAATAATTCACCCCTCCACTTT
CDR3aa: CASSIDPGGTGNNSPLHF

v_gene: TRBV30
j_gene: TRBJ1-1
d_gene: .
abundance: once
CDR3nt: TGTGCCTGGGAAAGACGACAGACGAACACTGAAGCTTTCTTT
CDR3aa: CAWERRQTNTEAFF

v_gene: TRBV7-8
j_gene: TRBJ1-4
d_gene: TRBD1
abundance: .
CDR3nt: TGTGCCAGCAGCGATTCGACAGGGGAGAATGAAAAACTGTTTTTT
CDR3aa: CASSDSTGENEKLFF

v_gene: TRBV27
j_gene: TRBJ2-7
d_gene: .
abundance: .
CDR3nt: TGTGCCAGCAGTTTGGCGGGCTTAGCCTACGAGCAGTACTTC
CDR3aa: CASSLAGLAYEQYF

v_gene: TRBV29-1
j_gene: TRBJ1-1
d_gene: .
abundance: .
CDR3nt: TGCAGCACTAGGACGGTGAACACTGAAGCTTTCTTT
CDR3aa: CSTRTVNTEAFF

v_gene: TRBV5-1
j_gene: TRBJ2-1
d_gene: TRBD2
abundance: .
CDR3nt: TGCGCCAGCAGCTTAGGGGGGACAGGGAAGGGACTAGCGGGACACAATGAGCAGTTCTTC
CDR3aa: CASSLGGTGKGLAGHNEQFF

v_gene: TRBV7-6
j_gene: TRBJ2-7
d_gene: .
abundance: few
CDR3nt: TGTGCCAGCAGCTTACAGGGAAACTACGAGCAGTACTTC
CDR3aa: CASSLQGNYEQYF

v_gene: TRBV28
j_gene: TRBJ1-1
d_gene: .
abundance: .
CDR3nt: TGTGCCAGCAGTTTATACGGGGATGGGAACACTGAAGCTTTCTTT
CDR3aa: CASSLYGDGNTEAFF

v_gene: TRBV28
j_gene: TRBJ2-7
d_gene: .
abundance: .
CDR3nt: TGTGCCACCGAAGACAGGTGGAAGTACTTC
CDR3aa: CATEDRWKYF

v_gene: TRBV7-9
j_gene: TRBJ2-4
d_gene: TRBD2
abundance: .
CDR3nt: TGTGCCAGCAGCTTAATTGCGGGAGGGCCCGGGGACATTCAGTACTTC
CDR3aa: CASSLIAGGPGDIQYF

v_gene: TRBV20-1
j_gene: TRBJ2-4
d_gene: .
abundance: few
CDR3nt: TGCAGTGCTAGTCAGGGAAACATTCAGTACTTC
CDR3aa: CSASQGNIQYF

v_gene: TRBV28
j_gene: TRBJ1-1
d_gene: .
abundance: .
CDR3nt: TGTGCCAGTCGCGGGGCGGGGGTTACTGAAGCTTTCTTT
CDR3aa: CASRGAGVTEAFF